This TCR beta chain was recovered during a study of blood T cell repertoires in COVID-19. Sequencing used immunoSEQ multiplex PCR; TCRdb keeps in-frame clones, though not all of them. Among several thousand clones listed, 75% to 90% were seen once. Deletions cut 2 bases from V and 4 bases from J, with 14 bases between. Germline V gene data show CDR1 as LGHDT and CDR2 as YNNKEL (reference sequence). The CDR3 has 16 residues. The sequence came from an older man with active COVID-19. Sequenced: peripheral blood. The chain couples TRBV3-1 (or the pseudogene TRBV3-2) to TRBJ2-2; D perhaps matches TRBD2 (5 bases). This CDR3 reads CASSQRASFFTGELFF. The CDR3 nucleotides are TGTGCCAGCAGCCAACGGGCTAGCTTCTTCACCGGGGAGCTGTTTTTT.